These 13 T cell receptor beta chains were sequenced from one sample in a study of vaccination and CD4 T cells after COVID-19. This sample's treatment: approximately 11-day PBMC culture with coronavirus spike peptide pools or control peptides (ViraFEST assay). Antigen specificity for these receptors is unknown. With the Oncomine TCR Beta short-read assay, DNA from cultured CD4+ T cells was sequenced. Via MiXCR, TCRdb re-called the PCR reads, giving one row per CDR3 protein. The sample contains over 3,500 distinct CDR3 sequences, 14% to 15% of which appear only once. Input material: CD4+ T cells from blood, cultured in vitro. The receptors originated from a human donor who had recovered from COVID-19.

The chain combines TRBV19 with TRBJ1-2; no reliable D call. V lost 0 bases to trimming and J lost 5 bases, with 10 bases between them. Germline V CDR1 and CDR2: LNHDA, SQIVND (reference sequence). This CDR3 contains 14 residues. The CDR3 spells CASSIDRTVYGYTF. CDR3 bases: TGTGCCAGTAGTATAGATCGTACAGTTTATGGCTACACCTTC.

This clonotype is categorized as medium-sized. J is TRBJ1-1 and V is TRBV20-1; D is undetermined. In germline, CDR1 is DFQATT, CDR2 SNEGSKA (reference sequence). V was shortened by 1 base and J by 4 bases, with 10 bases between the two germline ends. This CDR3 has 13 amino acids. This CDR3 reads CSARGETVTEAFF. DNA of the CDR3: TGCAGTGCTAGAGGGGAGACTGTCACTGAAGCTTTCTTT.

This clonotype was observed a handful of times. The chain links TRBV19 to TRBJ2-5; TRBD1 or TRBD2 may be the D gene (6 bases each). V dropped 3 bases and J dropped 9 bases, with 20 bases sitting between them. This CDR3 contains 15 residues. From germline, CDR1 is LNHDA and CDR2 SQIVND (reference sequence). The CDR3 loop is CASSMGGSDSSAQYF. The CDR3 DNA follows: TGTGCCAGTAGTATGGGGGGCTCGGACTCGTCGGCCCAGTACTTC.

V and J are TRBV19 and TRBJ2-3; no reliable D call. The V gene's germline CDR1 is LNHDA and CDR2 SQIVND (reference sequence). The V end lost 5 bases, the J end lost 3 bases, and 12 bases lay between the germline ends. The CDR3 is made up of 14 amino acids. The DNA of the CDR3 is TGTGCCAGTAGTTCCCTCTTGGGGACAGATACGCAGTATTTT. This sequence encodes CASSSLLGTDTQYF.

Comments on this clonotype: Because it lacks the conserved phenylalanine or tryptophan at the end, this CDR3 is likely a read error. The genes are TRBV12-5 and TRBJ1-1; TRBD1 is a possible D gene (5 bases). CDR3 length: 14 amino acids. Trimming took off 1 base at V and 3 bases at J, with 9 bases between the two ends. Germline values: CDR1 LGHNT, CDR2 FRNRAP. The CDR3 nucleotides read TGTGCTAGTGGTTTGGGTGGGGGACACACTGAAGCTTTCTCT. It translates to CASGLGGGHTEAFS.

The rearrangement links TRBV30 to TRBJ2-2; no reliable D call. The CDR3 extends over 13 amino acids. Germline V gene sequence: CDR1 GTSNPN, CDR2 SVGIG (reference sequence). V was shortened by 4 bases and J by 3 bases, with 9 bases between the two germline ends. CDR3 DNA sequence: TGTGCCTGGAAGGGCTACTACACCGGGGAGCTGTTTTTT. Encoded protein: CAWKGYYTGELFF. Full variable domain (outside the CDR3, taken from reference TRBV30 and TRBJ2-2): SQTIHQWPATLVQPVGSPLSLECTVEGTSNPNLYWYRQAAGRGLQLLFYSVGIGQISSEVPQNLSASRPQDRQFILSSKKLLLSDSGFYLCAWKGYYTGELFFGEGSRLTVL.

The rearrangement joins TRBV12-3 or TRBV12-4 to TRBJ1-2; D is unclear. This CDR3 has 13 residues. The V gene lost 6 bases and the J gene lost 0 bases, with 8 bases spanning the gap. The CDR3 nucleotides are TGTGCCAGCAGGTCGACATCTAACTATGGCTACACCTTC. As protein: CASRSTSNYGYTF.

By proportion, this clonotype is medium-sized. This chain links TRBV19 with TRBJ1-2; perhaps TRBD1 as D (5 bases). Germline V CDR1 and CDR2: LNHDA, SQIVND (reference sequence). The CDR3 is 15 residues long. The V gene lost 9 bases and the J gene lost 0 bases, with 17 bases spanning the gap. The CDR3 nucleotides are TGTGCCAGCCTAGACCCCGGGGGGACTAACTATGGCTACACCTTC. Translating it yields CASLDPGGTNYGYTF.

A few counts support this clonotype. The V and J genes are TRBV6-1 and TRBJ1-5; D may be TRBD1 (5 bases). The CDR3 spans 14 residues. Germline V gene sequence: CDR1 MNHNS, CDR2 SASEGT. The V gene lost 5 bases and the J gene lost 9 bases, with 17 bases spanning the gap. CDR3 nucleotide sequence: TGTGCCAGCAGTCCGCGGGGTAATCAGGGGCCCCAGCATTTT. It codes for CASSPRGNQGPQHF.

A few counts support this clonotype. J is TRBJ2-5 and V is TRBV6-1, with D perhaps matching TRBD2 (6 bases). Germline CDR1 is MNHNS and CDR2 is SASEGT. V lost 1 base to trimming and J lost 4 bases, with 13 bases between them. CDR3 length equals 15 residues. The CDR3 sequence: CASSEGSTRSETQYF. CDR3 DNA: TGTGCCAGCAGTGAAGGATCGACTAGGTCAGAGACCCAGTACTTC.

The table lists this clonotype with a few counts. V gene TRBV7-2 combines with J gene TRBJ2-5, with a tentative D call TRBD2 (7 bases). Germline V gives CDR1 SGHTA, CDR2 FQGNSA. The CDR3 extends over 14 amino acids. V was cut by 2 bases and J by 7 bases, with 14 bases left in between. CDR3 coding DNA: TGTGCCAGCAGCTTACTTCAGGCGGGGGCGACCCAGTACTTC. Encoded protein: CASSLLQAGATQYF.

The chain combines TRBV10-1 with TRBJ2-1; TRBD2 aligns across 10 bases. The CDR3 has 15 amino acids. V lost 0 bases to trimming and J lost 7 bases; unmatched junction nucleotides: 3. Germline CDR1 reads WNHNN; CDR2 reads SYGVQD (reference sequence). The CDR3 region has the DNA TGCGCCAGCAGTGAGTCGAGCGGGGGGGATAATGAGCAGTTCTTC. It specifies CASSESSGGDNEQFF.

By sample fraction, this clonotype is medium-sized. V gene TRBV15 combines with J gene TRBJ1-1, with a tentative D call TRBD1 (5 bases). Germline CDR1 reads LNHNV; CDR2 reads YYDKDF (reference sequence). The CDR3 loop spans 14 amino acids. The ends were cut back, 3 bases at V and 3 bases at J, with 11 bases in the middle. CDR3 coding DNA: TGTGCCACCAGCAGTATAATGGGGGACACTGAAGCTTTCTTT. Translated, it gives CATSSIMGDTEAFF.